The 6 T cell receptor beta chains in this list originate from one sample, sequenced in a study of Graves' ophthalmopathy and Graves' hyperthyroidism. As the template, RNA transcripts were used to amplify TCR beta CDR3 regions. The authors performed first-round RT-PCR with HTBI primers and then a second-round multiplex PCR. TCRdb re-called the multiplex PCR reads with MiXCR, one entry per CDR3 protein. The sample holds about 390,000 distinct CDR3 sequences, 15% seen once. The sequencing input was peripheral blood. The receptor set was obtained from a woman under 30 with stable Graves' hyperthyroidism.

Remarks on this clonotype: The germline gene is not matched at one end of the junction; a read error may be the cause. The rearrangement joins TRBV7-2 to TRBJ1-2, with D uncertain. Per the germline V gene, CDR1 is SGHTA and CDR2 is FQGNSA. CDR3 length: 13 amino acids. This CDR3 reads CASSPRLTYSYTF. CDR3 nucleotide sequence: TGTGCCAGCAGCCCCCGGCTGACCTATAGCTACACCTTC.

This clonotype was counted at least ten times. DNA for the CDR3: TGTGCCAGCAGTTTACCCCGGGACAGGGATAATTCACCCCTCCACTTT. This gives the protein CASSLPRDRDNSPLHF. V is TRBV12-3 or TRBV12-4 and J is TRBJ1-6; 9 bases map to TRBD1. The CDR3 covers 16 residues. V was pared by 2 bases and J by 5 bases, with 4 bases of the junction left unmatched.

In its sample, this clonotype was seen many times. As DNA, the CDR3 is TGCAGCGGATCGACAGGGGCCGATGGCTACACCTTC. Residues: CSGSTGADGYTF. The V gene is TRBV29-1, the J gene TRBJ1-2, with 8 bases lining up with TRBD1. The CDR3 covers 12 residues. Germline V lookup: CDR1 SQVTM, CDR2 ANQGSEA. The J segment lost 6 bases and the V segment lost 7 bases, leaving 7 bases of the junction unmatched. Variable domain in full (rest from reference TRBV29-1 and TRBJ1-2): SAVISQKPSRDICQRGTSLTIQCQVDSQVTMMFWYRQQPGQSLTLIATANQGSEATYESGFVIDKFPISRPNLTFSTLTVSNMSPEDSSIYLCSGSTGADGYTFGSGTRLTVV.

V and J are TRBV4-1 and TRBJ1-1; 7 positions agree with TRBD1. J was trimmed by 11 bases and V by 2 bases; bases with no gene match: 11. The CDR3 has 14 amino acids. Germline CDR1 reads MGHRA; CDR2 reads YSYEKL. CDR3: CASSQTGTEDGAFF. CDR3 sequence (DNA): TGCGCCAGCAGCCAAACCGGGACAGAAGACGGCGCTTTCTTT.

This clonotype was counted at least ten times. The chain links TRBV19 to TRBJ2-5; 11 nucleotides line up with TRBD2. The germline gives CDR1 LNHDA, CDR2 SQIVND (reference sequence). This CDR3 has 15 amino acids. The V gene end was trimmed by 5 bases and the J gene end by 4 bases; junction bases not matched to a gene: 6. In nucleotides, the CDR3 is TGTGCCAGTAGTGTTAGGACTAGCGGGCGAGAGACCCAGTACTTC. Protein: CASSVRTSGRETQYF.

This clonotype was recorded at least ten times. V and J are TRBV6-1 and TRBJ1-1, with 7 bases fitting TRBD1. The CDR3 has 14 amino acids. CDR1 and CDR2 (germline): MNHNS, SASEGT. J gave up 1 base and V 3 bases, and 2 bases lay outside the gene matches. The CDR3 DNA reads TGTGCCAGCAGTGAGCGGACAGGGAACACTGAAGCTTTCTTT. This gives the protein CASSERTGNTEAFF.